This T cell receptor (beta chain) was recorded in a study of OX40 agonist ivuxolimab in advanced cancers. Study context: Patients in dose escalation had liver, melanoma, kidney or head and neck cancers.

Clones were sequenced by immunoSEQ multiplex PCR, and TCRdb holds only the in-frame ones, with some missing. The table includes 45,000 to 55,000 clones, 65% to 90% detected once. Of note for this clone: The antigen is unknown.

Regarding the study as a whole: CD4+ and CD8+ blood T cells expanded clonally by week 6 at 0.1 to 3.0 mg/kg.

This sequence originates from an adult with an advanced solid tumor such as melanoma, head and neck, liver or kidney cancer. This material consisted of CD4+ or CD8+ T cells sorted from blood, taken in a trial of the OX40 agonist ivuxolimab.

Here the CDR3 DNA reads TGTGCCTGGGAAACTCCGGGACAAACGCAGTATTTT. Amino acid sequence: CAWETPGQTQYF. This sequence joins TRBV30 and TRBJ2-3; tentatively, D is TRBD1 (6 bases). V gave up 5 bases and J gave up 9 bases, with 15 bases separating them. From germline, CDR1 is GTSNPN and CDR2 SVGIG (reference sequence). This CDR3 has 12 residues.